This TCR beta chain emerged from a study of control samples from healthy donors and cancer patients. This CDR3 comprises 14 residues. Germline V gives CDR1 MNHEY, CDR2 SVGAGI. V lost 0 bases to trimming and J lost 0 bases, with 3 bases between them. Sequencing was performed with immunoSEQ multiplex PCR; in TCRdb, only in-frame clones are kept and a portion is missing. The data hold approximately 110,000 clones, with 80% to 90% observed a single time. This clonotype was obtained from a woman between 50 and 59 years old in good health. The chain combines TRBV6-5 with TRBJ1-5; D is unclear. The sample taken for sequencing was blood. In DNA form, the CDR3 reads TGTGCCAGCAGTTACTCCCATAGCAATCAGCCCCAGCATTTT. Protein: CASSYSHSNQPQHF.